This TCR beta chain was recorded in a study of T-cell reconstitution after alpha-beta-depleted transplantation in children (dated by TCRdb to about 2016). Background on the whole study: The study quantitatively tracked T-cell immune reconstitution after TCRalphabeta/CD19-depleted allogeneic hematopoietic cell transplantation in children using TCR repertoire profiling.

Receptor libraries were prepared by PCR. Sequencing instrument: Illumina HiSeq 2500. To normalize quantification of the TCRbeta repertoire, the TCR libraries were built with molecular barcoding that relied on unique molecular identifiers. TCRdb passed the public sequencing reads through fastp at Q25 and MiXCR, retaining productive beta sequences. Every entry covers one CDR3 protein and lists the most common genes and DNA from its rows. This sample has fewer than 750,000 distinct CDR3 sequences in its table, and about a quarter of those were observed once. 30% to 45% of the sample is taken by the ten largest. What the work shows at the level of the full study, not this receptor alone: In some patients, high TCRbeta diversity at day 60 was attributed to recipient T cells and intrathymic progenitors that had survived conditioning. Over subsequent months, a decline in hyperexpanded clone frequencies was noted, and after one year, T-cell counts and TCRbeta diversity were mostly ascribed to newly produced T cells. The apparently early recovery of alphabetaT-cell counts about two months after transplant reportedly depended on only several hundred rapidly expanded clones that came from non-depleted graft cells.

For this clonotype: Its antigen target is currently unknown. No base qualities exist here, and no much larger clone lies one base off it.

Spanning cysteine to phenylalanine, the CDR3 consists of 14 amino acids. The read is trimmed to its CDR3 DNA, 42 bases read in frame from base 1. V trim: 2 bases; J trim: 7 bases; unmatched bases: 4. The treatment or condition label, as the study defines it: allogeneic hematopoietic cell transplantation with graft depleted of TCRalphabeta T cells and CD19 B cells. TCRalphabeta/CD19-depleted allogeneic hematopoietic cell grafts were given to the transplant recipients, all of whom were children. The clonotype comes from a boy younger than two with Wiskott-Aldrich syndrome, due to receive a stem cell transplant. This sample comprised PBMCs, obtained before TCRalphabeta/CD19-depleted stem cell transplant. Here the chain combines TRBV12-3 or TRBV12-4 and TRBJ2-1, with 8 bases aligning to TRBD2. The DNA is as follows: TGTGCCAGCAGTTTACGTTCTAGCGGGAATGAGCAGTTCTTC. Its amino acids are CASSLRSSGNEQFF.